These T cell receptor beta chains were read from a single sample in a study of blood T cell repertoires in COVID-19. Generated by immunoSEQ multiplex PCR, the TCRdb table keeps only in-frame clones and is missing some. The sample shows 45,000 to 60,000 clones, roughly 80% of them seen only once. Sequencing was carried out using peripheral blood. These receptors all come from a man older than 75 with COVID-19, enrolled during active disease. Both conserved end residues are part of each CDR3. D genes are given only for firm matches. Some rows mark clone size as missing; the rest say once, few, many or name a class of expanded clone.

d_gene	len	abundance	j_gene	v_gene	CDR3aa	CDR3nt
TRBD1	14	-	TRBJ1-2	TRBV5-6	CASSLVGQGYGYTF	TGTGCCAGCAGCTTGGTGGGACAGGGCTATGGCTACACCTTC
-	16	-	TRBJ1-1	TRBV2	CASNRDTGLANTEAFF	TGTGCCAGCAATCGGGACACCGGTTTGGCGAACACTGAAGCTTTCTTT
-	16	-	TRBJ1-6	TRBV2	CASSERAGQLNSPLHF	TGTGCCAGCAGTGAAAGAGCGGGCCAACTTAATTCACCCCTCCACTTT
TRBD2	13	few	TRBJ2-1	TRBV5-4	CATGTSGSPEQFF	TGTGCCACTGGCACTAGCGGGAGTCCTGAGCAGTTCTTC
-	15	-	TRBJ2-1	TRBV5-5	CASSLIFSSYNEQFF	TGTGCCAGCAGCTTAATTTTTAGCTCCTACAATGAGCAGTTCTTC
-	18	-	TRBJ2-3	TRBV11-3	CASSERGPRAGRADTQYF	TGTGCCAGCAGCGAACGAGGCCCGAGGGCGGGAAGGGCAGATACGCAGTATTTT
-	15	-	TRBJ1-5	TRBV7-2	CASSTGDTSNQPQHF	TGTGCCAGCTCGACCGGGGACACTAGCAATCAGCCCCAGCATTTT
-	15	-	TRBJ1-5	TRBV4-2	CASGQRDEGNQPQHF	TGTGCCAGCGGACAGCGGGACGAAGGCAATCAGCCCCAGCATTTT
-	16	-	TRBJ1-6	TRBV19	CASTSQGPVNNSPLHF	TGTGCCAGTACCTCACAGGGTCCGGTTAATAATTCACCCCTCCACTTT
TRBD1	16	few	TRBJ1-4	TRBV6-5	CASSYGQGGPDEKLFF	TGTGCCAGCAGTTATGGACAGGGAGGACCCGACGAAAAACTGTTTTTT